This T cell receptor beta chain stems from a study of cytomegalovirus exposure and HLA in healthy donors. It was with 60 Vbeta and 13 Jbeta primers that the PCR ran. Clones were read by immunoSEQ multiplex PCR, and TCRdb kept only the in-frame ones, dropping some. The sample holds under 250,000 clones, approximately 81% seen once. Remarks on this clone: What it recognizes is unknown.

Per the germline V gene, CDR1 is SGHAT and CDR2 is FQNNGV. This CDR3 has 12 residues. V shed 5 bases and J shed 6 bases, with 9 bases lying between them. Study-wide results and limits: DRB1 had the most TCR associations and HLA-C the fewest, a later analysis found, with rates varying by HLA locus. Solely CMV serostatus was available to characterize immune exposure.

Regarding donors, all were healthy bone marrow donors. Source material: PBMCs. The V call is TRBV11-2, the J call TRBJ2-3; D is uncertain. The TCR originated in a girl aged 2 to 10 in good health and CMV-seronegative. This CDR3 is CASSPSGDTQYF. In DNA form, the CDR3 reads TGTGCCAGCAGCCCGTCCGGGGATACGCAGTATTTT.